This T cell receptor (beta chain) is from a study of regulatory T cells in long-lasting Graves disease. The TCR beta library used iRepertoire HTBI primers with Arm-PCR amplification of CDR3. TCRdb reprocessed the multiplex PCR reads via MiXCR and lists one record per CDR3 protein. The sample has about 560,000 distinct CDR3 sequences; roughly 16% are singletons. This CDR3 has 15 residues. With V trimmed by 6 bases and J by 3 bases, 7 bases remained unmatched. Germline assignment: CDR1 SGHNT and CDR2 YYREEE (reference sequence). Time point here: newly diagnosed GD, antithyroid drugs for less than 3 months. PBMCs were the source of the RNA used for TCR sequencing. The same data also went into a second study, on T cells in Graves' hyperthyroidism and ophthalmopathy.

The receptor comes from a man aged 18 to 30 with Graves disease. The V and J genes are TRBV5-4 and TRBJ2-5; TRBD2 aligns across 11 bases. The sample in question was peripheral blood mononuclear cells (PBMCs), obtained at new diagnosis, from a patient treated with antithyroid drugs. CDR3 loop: CASTLTSGIKETQYF. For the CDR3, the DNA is TGTGCCAGCACCCTGACTAGCGGGATAAAAGAGACCCAGTACTTC.